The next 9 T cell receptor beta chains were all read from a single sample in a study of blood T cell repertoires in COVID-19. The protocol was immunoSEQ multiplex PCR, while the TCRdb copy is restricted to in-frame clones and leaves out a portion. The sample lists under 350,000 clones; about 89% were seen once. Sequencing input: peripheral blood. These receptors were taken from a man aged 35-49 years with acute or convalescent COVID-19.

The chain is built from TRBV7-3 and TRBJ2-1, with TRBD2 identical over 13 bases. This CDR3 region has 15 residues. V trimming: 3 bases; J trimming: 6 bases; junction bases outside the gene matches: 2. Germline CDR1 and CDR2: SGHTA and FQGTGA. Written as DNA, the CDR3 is TGTGCCAGCAGCTTCACTAGCGGGGGGGCCAATGAGCAGTTCTTC. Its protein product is CASSFTSGGANEQFF.

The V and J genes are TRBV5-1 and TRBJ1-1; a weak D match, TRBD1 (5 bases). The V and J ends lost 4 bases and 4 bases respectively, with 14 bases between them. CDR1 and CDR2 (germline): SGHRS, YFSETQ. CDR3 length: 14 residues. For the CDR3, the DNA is TGCGCCAGCAGCCCACCCATGGGGGGCACTGAAGCTTTCTTT. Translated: CASSPPMGGTEAFF.

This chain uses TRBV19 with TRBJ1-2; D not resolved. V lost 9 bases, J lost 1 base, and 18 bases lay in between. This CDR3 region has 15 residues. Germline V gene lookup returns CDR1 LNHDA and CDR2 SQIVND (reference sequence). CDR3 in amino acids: CASTPPGFLNYGYTF. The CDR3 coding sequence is TGTGCCAGCACCCCTCCAGGCTTCCTTAACTATGGCTACACCTTC.

CDR3 nucleotide sequence: TGTGCCAGCAGCTCGAGGGGGGGGCGAGGCACTGAAGCTTTCTTT. Protein: CASSSRGGRGTEAFF. The chain joins TRBV7-8 to TRBJ1-1; TRBD1 might be the D (6 bases). Trimming took off 4 bases at V and 4 bases at J, with 16 bases between the two ends. The CDR3 has 15 amino acids. Germline-derived CDR1 and CDR2 are SGHVS and FQNEAQ.

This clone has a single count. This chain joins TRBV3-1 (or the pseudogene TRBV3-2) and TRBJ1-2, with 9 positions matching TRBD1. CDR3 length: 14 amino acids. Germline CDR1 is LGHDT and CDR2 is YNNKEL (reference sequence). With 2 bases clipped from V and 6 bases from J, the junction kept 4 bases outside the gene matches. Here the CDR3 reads CASSQQQGANGYTF. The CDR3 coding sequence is TGTGCCAGCAGCCAACAACAGGGGGCCAATGGCTACACCTTC.

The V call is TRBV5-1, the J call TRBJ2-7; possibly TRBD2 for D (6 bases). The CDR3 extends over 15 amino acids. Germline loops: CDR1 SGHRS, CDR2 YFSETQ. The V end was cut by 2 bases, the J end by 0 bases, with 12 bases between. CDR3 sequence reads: CASSFSGSSSYEQYF. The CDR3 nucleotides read TGCGCCAGCAGCTTCAGCGGGTCAAGCTCCTACGAGCAGTACTTC.

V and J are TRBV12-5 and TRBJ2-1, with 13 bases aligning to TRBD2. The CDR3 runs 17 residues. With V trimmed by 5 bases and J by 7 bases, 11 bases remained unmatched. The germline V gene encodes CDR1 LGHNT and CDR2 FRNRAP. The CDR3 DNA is TGTGCTAGTGGTCTTCTACTGACTAGCGGGGGGATTAATGAGCAGTTCTTC. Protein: CASGLLLTSGGINEQFF.

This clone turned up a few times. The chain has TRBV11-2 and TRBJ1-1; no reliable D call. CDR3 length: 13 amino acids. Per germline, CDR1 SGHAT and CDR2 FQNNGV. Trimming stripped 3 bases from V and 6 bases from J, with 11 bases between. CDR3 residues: CASSLVMGSEAFF. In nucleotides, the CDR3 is TGTGCCAGCAGCTTGGTTATGGGCTCTGAAGCTTTCTTT.

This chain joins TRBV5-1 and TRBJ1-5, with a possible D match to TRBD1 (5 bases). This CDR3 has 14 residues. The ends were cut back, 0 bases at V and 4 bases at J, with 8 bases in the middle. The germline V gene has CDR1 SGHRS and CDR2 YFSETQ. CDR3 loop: CASSLVPGNQPQHF. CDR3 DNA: TGCGCCAGCAGCTTGGTCCCAGGGAATCAGCCCCAGCATTTT.